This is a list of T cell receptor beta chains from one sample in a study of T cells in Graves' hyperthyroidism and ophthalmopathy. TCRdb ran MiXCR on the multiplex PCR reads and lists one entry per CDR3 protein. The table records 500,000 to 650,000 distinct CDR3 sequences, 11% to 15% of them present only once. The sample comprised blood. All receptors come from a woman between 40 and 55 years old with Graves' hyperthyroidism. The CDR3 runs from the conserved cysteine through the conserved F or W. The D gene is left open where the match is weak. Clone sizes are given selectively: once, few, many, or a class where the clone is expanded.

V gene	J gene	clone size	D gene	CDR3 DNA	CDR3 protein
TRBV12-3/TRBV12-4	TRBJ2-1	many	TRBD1	TGTGCCAGCAGCCCGGACAGGGGGGCTTCCCACCATGAGCAGTTCTTC	CASSPDRGASHHEQFF
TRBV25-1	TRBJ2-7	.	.	TGTGCCAGCAGTGAGCGAAGAAACTACGAGCAGTACTTC	CASSERRNYEQYF
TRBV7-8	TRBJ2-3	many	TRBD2	TGTGCCAGCAGCTTACCAGGTTTAGCGGGGAGCACAGATACGCAGTATTTT	CASSLPGLAGSTDTQYF
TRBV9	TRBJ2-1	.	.	TGTGCCAGCAGCGTAGCTAGCGCCGGCGAGCAGTTCTTC	CASSVASAGEQFF
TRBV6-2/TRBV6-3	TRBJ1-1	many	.	TGTGCCAGCAGGTCTCAACAGGGATTGGTCACTGAAGCTTTCTTT	CASRSQQGLVTEAFF
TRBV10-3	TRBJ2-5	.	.	TGTGCCATCAGCGATGGAAGGGGTGAAGAGACCCAGTACTTC	CAISDGRGEETQYF
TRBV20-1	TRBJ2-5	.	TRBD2	TGCAGTGCTAGAGACTTCAAGAGAGCGGGAGGGCAAGAGACCCAGTACTTC	CSARDFKRAGGQETQYF
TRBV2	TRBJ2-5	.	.	TGTGCCAGCAGACCCCTTGTGGACCTCCCGTCGACCCAGTACTTC	CASRPLVDLPSTQYF
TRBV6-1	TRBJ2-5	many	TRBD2	TGTGCCAGCAGTAAACTAGCGGGAGTCTTAGAGACCCAGTACTTC	CASSKLAGVLETQYF
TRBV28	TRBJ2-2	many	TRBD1	TGTGCCACCAAGTTTAAGGGGACAGGGAGGACCGGGGAGCTGTTTTTT	CATKFKGTGRTGELFF
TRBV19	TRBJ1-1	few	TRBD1	TGTGCCAGTAAGATAAGACAGGGTGGTGAAGCTTTCTTT	CASKIRQGGEAFF
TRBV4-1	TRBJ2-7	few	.	TGCGCCAGCAGCCTTTTTGGTGGGACCGACGAGCAGTACTTC	CASSLFGGTDEQYF
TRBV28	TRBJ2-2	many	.	TGTGCCAGCAGTTTCGACGGGAGCACCGGGGAGCTGTTTTTT	CASSFDGSTGELFF
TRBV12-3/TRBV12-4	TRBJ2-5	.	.	TGTGCCAGCAGCTCTCGGGGGCTGAGGGACCAGTACTTC	CASSSRGLRDQYF
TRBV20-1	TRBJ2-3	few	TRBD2	TGCAGTGCTAGAGGAGGGGCGGGAGGTTGGGATGCAGGCACAGATACGCAGTATTTT	CSARGGAGGWDAGTDTQYF
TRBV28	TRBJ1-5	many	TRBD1	TGTGCCAGCAGTGTCCCCGGGACAGGGGTCAATCAGCCCCAGCATTTT	CASSVPGTGVNQPQHF
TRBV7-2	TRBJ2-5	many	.	TGTGCCAGCACGTCCTCGGGACTTTCAGGAGAGACCCAGTACTTC	CASTSSGLSGETQYF
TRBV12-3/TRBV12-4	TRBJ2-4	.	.	TGTGCCAGCAGTTTAGGGGACTCCAAAAACATTCAGTACTTC	CASSLGDSKNIQYF
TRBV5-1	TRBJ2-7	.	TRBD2	TGCGCCAGCAGCCTCCAGAGCGGGAGGGCCTCCTACGAGCAGTACTTC	CASSLQSGRASYEQYF
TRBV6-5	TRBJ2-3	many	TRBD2	TGTGCCAGCAGTTACTCGGAAGCGGGAGGGCCAGCAGATACGCAGTATTTT	CASSYSEAGGPADTQYF
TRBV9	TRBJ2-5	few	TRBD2	TGTGCCAGCAGCGTAGCGGGAGGGACCCGAGAGACCCAGTACTTC	CASSVAGGTRETQYF
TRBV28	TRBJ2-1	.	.	TGTGCCAGCAATGCGGGACACCAATGGAGCAAGTTCTTC	CASNAGHQWSKFF
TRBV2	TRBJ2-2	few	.	TGTGCCAGCAGTGCTAGTTCGGAGGCCAGGACCGGGGAGCTGTTTTTT	CASSASSEARTGELFF
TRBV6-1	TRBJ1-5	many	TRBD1	TGTGCCAGCAGGGGACAGGGTAGTGGTCGCAGCAATCAGCCCCAGCATTTT	CASRGQGSGRSNQPQHF
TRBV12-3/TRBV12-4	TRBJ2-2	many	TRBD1	TGTGCCAGCAGTCTCTTGCCGGGACAGGGGGGCACCGGGGAGCTGTTTTTT	CASSLLPGQGGTGELFF
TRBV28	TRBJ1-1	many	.	TGTGCCAGCAGTTTATACCCCGGACAGACGCCGAACACTGAAGCTTTCTTT	CASSLYPGQTPNTEAFF
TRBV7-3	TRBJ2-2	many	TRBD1	TGTGCCAGCTCACGTCAGGGGGCGGGGCTGAACACCGGGGAGCTGTTTTTT	CASSRQGAGLNTGELFF
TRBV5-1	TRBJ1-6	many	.	TGCGCCAGCAGCTTGGAGGTTGGGAATTCACCCCTCCACTTT	CASSLEVGNSPLHF
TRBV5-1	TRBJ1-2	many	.	TGCGCCAGCAGCTTGGGGATGACAGGTTATGGCTACACCTTC	CASSLGMTGYGYTF
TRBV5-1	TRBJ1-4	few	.	TGCGCCAGCAGCTTGGCCTTGGGGGGCTCAGATTGGAGAACTAATGAAAAACTGTTTTTT	CASSLALGGSDWRTNEKLFF
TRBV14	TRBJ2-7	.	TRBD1	TGTGCCAGCAGCCAACTACCAGGGGGCGAGCAGTACTTC	CASSQLPGGEQYF
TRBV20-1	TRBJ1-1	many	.	TGCAGTGCTAGAGAGCTCCAGGGGCGTGAAGCTTTCTTT	CSARELQGREAFF
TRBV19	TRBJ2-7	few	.	TGTGCCAGTAGTATGTGGGACGGCTACGAGCAGTACTTC	CASSMWDGYEQYF
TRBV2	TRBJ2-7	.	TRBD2	TGTGCCAGCAGCACCCACCTAGCGGGACTCTCCTACGAGCAGTACTTC	CASSTHLAGLSYEQYF
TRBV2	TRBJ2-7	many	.	TGTGCCAGCAACGCACGACAGCCTTCCTACGAGCAGTACTTC	CASNARQPSYEQYF
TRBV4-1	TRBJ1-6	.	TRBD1	TGCGCCAGCAGCCAAGGCGGACAGGGATCACCCCTCCACTTT	CASSQGGQGSPLHF
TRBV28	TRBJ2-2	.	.	TGTGCCAGCAGTTTTCACCACGAGAACACCGGGGAGCTGTTTTTT	CASSFHHENTGELFF
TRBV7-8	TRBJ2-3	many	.	TGTGCCAGCAGCCTAGGGGCCAGGGTTTCCACAGATACGCAGTATTTT	CASSLGARVSTDTQYF
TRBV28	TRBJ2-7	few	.	TGTGCCAGCAGCCGAACACTGACATCCTACGAGCAGTACTTC	CASSRTLTSYEQYF
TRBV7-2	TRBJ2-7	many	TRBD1	TGTGCCAGCAGTCGGGCAGGGGGCGAGCAGTACTTC	CASSRAGGEQYF
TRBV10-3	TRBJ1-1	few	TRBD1	TGTGCCATCAGTGACTTGGGACAGGGGAACACTGAAGCTTTCTTT	CAISDLGQGNTEAFF
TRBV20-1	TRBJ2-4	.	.	TGCAGTGCGTGGACAAGCAACATTCAGTACTTC	CSAWTSNIQYF
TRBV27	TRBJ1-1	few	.	TGTGCCAGCAGTAACCTCCAGGGCTTGAACACTGAAGCTTTCTTT	CASSNLQGLNTEAFF
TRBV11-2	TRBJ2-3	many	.	TGTGCCAGCAGCACCCGAAATCTAGGGGATAGCACAGATACGCAGTATTTT	CASSTRNLGDSTDTQYF
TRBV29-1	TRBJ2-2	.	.	TGTAGTGCGGAACTAAACACCGGGGAGCTGTTTTTT	CSAELNTGELFF
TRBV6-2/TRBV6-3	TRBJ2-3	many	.	TGTGCCAGCAGTTACTCTGGGTTCTTGGATACGCAGTATTTT	CASSYSGFLDTQYF
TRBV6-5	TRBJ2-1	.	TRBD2	TGTGCCAGCAGTTACTTAACTAGCGGCCCCCACAATGAGCAGTTCTTC	CASSYLTSGPHNEQFF
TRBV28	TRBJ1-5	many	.	TGTGCCAGCAGTTTGGTTAGGACAAAGGATCAGCCCCAGCATTTT	CASSLVRTKDQPQHF
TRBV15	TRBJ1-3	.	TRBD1	TGTGCCACCAGCAGAGATTATCCGGGACAGGGTTTCGGAAACACCATATATTTT	CATSRDYPGQGFGNTIYF
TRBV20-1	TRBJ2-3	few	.	TGCAGTGCTAGAGTAACCCAGGGTATAGATACGCAGTATTTT	CSARVTQGIDTQYF
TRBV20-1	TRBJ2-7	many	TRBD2	TGCAGTGCTAGAGATTACCTAGCGGGAGCCAACGAGCAGTACTTC	CSARDYLAGANEQYF
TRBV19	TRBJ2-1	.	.	TGTGCCAGTAGTATATCCCACACCGGAAGCTCCTACAATGAGCAGTTCTTC	CASSISHTGSSYNEQFF
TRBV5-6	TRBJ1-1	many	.	TGTGCCAGCAGCCCGGGACACGTGAACACTGAAGCTTTCTTT	CASSPGHVNTEAFF
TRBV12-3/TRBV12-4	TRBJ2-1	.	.	TGTGCCAGCAGACCAGGGGGGACAGACCACAATGAGCAGTTCTTC	CASRPGGTDHNEQFF
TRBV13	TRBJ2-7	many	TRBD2	TGTGCCAGCAGCTTTAGGGAGGGTCGTTACGAGCAGTACTTC	CASSFREGRYEQYF
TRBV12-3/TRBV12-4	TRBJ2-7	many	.	TGTGCCAGCAGTTTAACAGGCTACGAGCAGTACTTC	CASSLTGYEQYF